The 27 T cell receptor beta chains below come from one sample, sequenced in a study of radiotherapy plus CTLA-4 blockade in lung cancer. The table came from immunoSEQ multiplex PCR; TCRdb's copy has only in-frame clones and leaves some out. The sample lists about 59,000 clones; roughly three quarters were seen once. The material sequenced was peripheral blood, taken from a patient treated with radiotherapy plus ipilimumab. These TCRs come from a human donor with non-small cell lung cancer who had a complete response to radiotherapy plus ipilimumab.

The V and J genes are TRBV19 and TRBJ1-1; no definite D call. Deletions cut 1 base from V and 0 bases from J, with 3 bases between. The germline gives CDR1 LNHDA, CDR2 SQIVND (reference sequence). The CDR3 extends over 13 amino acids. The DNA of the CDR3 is TGTGCCAGTAGTATAGCGTTGAACACTGAAGCTTTCTTT. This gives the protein CASSIALNTEAFF.

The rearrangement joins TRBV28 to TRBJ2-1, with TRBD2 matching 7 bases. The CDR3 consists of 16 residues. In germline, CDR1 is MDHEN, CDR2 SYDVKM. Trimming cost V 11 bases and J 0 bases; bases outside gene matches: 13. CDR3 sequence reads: CACVGTTTSSYNEQFF. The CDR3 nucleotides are TGTGCCTGCGTAGGGACTACCACCAGCTCCTACAATGAGCAGTTCTTC.

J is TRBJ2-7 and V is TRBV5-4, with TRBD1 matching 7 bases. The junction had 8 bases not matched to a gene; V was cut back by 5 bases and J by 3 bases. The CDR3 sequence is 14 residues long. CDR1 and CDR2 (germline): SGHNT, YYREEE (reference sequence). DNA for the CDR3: TGTGCCAGCAGATCGTCAGACAGGGACTACGAGCAGTACTTC. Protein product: CASRSSDRDYEQYF.

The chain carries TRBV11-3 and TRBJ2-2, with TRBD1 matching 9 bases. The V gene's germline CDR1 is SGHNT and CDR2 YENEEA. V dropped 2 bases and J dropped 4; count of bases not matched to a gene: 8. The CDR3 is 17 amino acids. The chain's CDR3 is CASSLSPGTGSTGELFF. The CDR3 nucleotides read TGTGCCAGCAGCTTAAGTCCCGGGACAGGGAGCACCGGGGAGCTGTTTTTT.

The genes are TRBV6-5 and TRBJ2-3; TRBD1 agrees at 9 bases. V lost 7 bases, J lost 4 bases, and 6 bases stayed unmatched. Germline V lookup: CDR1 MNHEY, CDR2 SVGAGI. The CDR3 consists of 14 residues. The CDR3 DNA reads TGTGCCAGCACTACAGGGGGCGCATCAGATACGCAGTATTTT. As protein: CASTTGGASDTQYF.

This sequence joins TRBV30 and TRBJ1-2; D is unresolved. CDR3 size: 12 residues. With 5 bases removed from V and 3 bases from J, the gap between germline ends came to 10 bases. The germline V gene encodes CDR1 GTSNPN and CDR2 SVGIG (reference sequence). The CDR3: CAWDRSYYGYTF. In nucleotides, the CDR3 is TGTGCCTGGGATAGGAGTTACTATGGCTACACCTTC.

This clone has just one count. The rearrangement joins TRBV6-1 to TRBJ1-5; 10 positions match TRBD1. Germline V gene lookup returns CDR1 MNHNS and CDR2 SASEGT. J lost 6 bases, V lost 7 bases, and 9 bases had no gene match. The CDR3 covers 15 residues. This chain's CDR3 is CASTEPGQGSQPQHF. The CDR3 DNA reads TGTGCCAGCACCGAACCGGGACAGGGGTCTCAGCCCCAGCATTTT.

The CDR3 DNA reads TGTGCCAGTAGTATACCGGCGGGGGGAGGCGAGCAGTACTTC. It is translated as CASSIPAGGGEQYF. The V and J genes are TRBV19 and TRBJ2-7; 8 nucleotides agree with TRBD2. J was trimmed by 6 bases and V by 2 bases; bases with no gene match: 6. CDR1 is LNHDA, CDR2 SQIVND, per germline (reference sequence). CDR3 length: 14 residues.

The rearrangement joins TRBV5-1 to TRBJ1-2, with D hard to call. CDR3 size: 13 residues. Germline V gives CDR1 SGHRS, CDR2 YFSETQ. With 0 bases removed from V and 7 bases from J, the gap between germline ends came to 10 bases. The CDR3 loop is CASSLERLGGYTF. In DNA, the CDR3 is TGCGCCAGCAGCTTGGAGAGGCTAGGTGGCTACACCTTC.

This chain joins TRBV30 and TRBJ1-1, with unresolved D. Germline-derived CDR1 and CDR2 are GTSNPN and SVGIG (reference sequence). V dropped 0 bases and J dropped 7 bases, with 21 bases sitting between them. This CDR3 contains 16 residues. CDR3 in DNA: TGTGCCTGGAGTGTTATTTCCCGGGTTCGGAGTGGTGAAGCTTTCTTT. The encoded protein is CAWSVISRVRSGEAFF.

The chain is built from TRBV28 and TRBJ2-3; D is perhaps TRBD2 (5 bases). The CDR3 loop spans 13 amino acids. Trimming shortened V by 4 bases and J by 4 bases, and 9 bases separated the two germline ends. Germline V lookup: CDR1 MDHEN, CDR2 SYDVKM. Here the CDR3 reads CASSSRVPDTQYF. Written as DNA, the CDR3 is TGTGCCAGCAGTTCGAGGGTTCCAGATACGCAGTATTTT.

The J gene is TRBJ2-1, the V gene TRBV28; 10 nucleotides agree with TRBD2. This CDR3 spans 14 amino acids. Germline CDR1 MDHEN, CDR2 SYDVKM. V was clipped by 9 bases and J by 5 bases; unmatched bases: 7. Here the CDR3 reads CASRAGGRNNEQFF. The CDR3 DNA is TGTGCCAGTCGAGCGGGAGGGCGTAACAATGAGCAGTTCTTC.

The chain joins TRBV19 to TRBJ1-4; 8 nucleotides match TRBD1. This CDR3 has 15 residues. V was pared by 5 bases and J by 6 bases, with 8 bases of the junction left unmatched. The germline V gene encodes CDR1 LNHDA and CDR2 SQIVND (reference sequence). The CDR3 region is CASSPRDRLDEKLFF. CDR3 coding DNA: TGTGCCAGTAGTCCCCGGGACAGGTTGGATGAAAAACTGTTTTTT. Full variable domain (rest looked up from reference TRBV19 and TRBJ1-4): DGGITQSPKYLFRKEGQNVTLSCEQNLNHDAMYWYRQDPGQGLRLIYYSQIVNDFQKGDIAEGYSVSREKKESFPLTVTSAQKNPTAFYLCASSPRDRLDEKLFFGSGTQLSVL.

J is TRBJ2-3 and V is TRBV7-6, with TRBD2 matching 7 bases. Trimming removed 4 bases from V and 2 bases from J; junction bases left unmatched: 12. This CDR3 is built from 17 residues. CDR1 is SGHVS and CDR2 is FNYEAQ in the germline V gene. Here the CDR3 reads CASSSPGGSRNTDTQYF. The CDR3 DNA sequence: TGTGCCAGCAGCTCCCCGGGGGGTAGCAGGAACACAGATACGCAGTATTTT.

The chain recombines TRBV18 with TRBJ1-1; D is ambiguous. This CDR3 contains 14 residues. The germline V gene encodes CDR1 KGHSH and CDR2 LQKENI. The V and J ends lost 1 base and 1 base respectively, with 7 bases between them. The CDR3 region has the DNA TGTGCCAGCTCACCACGGAGCCAGAACACTGAAGCTTTCTTT. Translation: CASSPRSQNTEAFF.

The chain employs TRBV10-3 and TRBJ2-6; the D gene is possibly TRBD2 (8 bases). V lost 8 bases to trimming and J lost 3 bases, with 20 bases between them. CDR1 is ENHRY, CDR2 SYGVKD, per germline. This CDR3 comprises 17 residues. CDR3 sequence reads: CAIGTAGEFFGANVLTF. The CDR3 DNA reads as TGTGCCATCGGGACAGCGGGAGAATTTTTTGGGGCCAACGTCCTGACTTTC.

CDR3 region: CASRPGLAGRNTGELFF. The CDR3 nucleotides are TGTGCCAGCAGACCGGGACTAGCGGGGCGGAACACCGGGGAGCTGTTTTTT. This chain connects TRBV7-2 to TRBJ2-2; TRBD2 matches 13 bases. Per the germline V gene, CDR1 is SGHTA and CDR2 is FQGNSA. V was pared by 6 bases and J by 1 base, with 5 bases of the junction left unmatched. The CDR3 runs to 17 residues.

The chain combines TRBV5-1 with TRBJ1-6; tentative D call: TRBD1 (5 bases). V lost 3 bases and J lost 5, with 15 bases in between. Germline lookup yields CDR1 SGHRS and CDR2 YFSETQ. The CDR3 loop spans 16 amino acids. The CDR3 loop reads CASSSYPRVDNSPLHF. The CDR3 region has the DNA TGCGCCAGCAGCTCCTACCCCAGGGTGGATAATTCACCCCTCCACTTT.

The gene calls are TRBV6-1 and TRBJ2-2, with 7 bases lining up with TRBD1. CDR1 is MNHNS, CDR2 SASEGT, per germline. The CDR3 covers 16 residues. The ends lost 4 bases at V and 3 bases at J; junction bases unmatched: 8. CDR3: CASSVGRGIYTGELFF. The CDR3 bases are TGTGCCAGCAGTGTGGGCAGGGGGATATACACCGGGGAGCTGTTTTTT.

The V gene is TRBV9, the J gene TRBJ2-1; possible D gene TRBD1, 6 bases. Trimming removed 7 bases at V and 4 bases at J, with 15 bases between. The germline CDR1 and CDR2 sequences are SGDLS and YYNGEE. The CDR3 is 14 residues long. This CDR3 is CASGKRTEYNEQFF. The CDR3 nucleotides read TGTGCCAGCGGTAAAAGGACAGAATACAATGAGCAGTTCTTC.

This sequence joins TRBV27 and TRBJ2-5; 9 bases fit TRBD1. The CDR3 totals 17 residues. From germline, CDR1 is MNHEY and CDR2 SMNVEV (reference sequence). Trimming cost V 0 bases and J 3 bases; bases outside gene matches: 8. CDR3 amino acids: CASSLSNRGQGKETQYF. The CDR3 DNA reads TGTGCCAGCAGTTTATCGAACCGGGGACAGGGAAAAGAGACCCAGTACTTC.

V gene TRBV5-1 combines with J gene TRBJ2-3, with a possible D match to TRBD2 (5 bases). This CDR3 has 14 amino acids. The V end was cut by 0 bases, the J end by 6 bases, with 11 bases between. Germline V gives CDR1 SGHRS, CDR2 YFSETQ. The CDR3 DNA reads TGCGCCAGCAGCTTGGGCCCGGGATCGGATACGCAGTATTTT. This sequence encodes CASSLGPGSDTQYF.

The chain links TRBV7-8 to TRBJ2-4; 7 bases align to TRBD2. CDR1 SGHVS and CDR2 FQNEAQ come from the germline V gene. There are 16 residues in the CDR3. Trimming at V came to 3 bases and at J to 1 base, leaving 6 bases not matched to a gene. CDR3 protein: CASSLAGRAAKNIQYF. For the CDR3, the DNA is TGTGCCAGCAGCTTGGCGGGGAGGGCGGCCAAAAACATTCAGTACTTC.

CDR3 residues: CASSPRLTVNNSPLHF. CDR3 nucleotide sequence: TGTGCCAGCAGCCCCCGACTAACAGTGAATAATTCACCCCTCCACTTT. The rearrangement joins TRBV9 to TRBJ1-6; D remains ambiguous. This CDR3 contains 16 residues. CDR1 SGDLS and CDR2 YYNGEE come from the germline V gene. V was clipped by 4 bases and J by 5 bases, with 16 bases between them. Supplemented by reference TRBV9 and TRBJ1-6, the full variable domain reads DSGVTQTPKHLITATGQRVTLRCSPRSGDLSVYWYQQSLDQGLQFLIQYYNGEERAKGNILERFSAQQFPDLHSELNLSSLELGDSALYFCASSPRLTVNNSPLHFGNGTRLTVT.

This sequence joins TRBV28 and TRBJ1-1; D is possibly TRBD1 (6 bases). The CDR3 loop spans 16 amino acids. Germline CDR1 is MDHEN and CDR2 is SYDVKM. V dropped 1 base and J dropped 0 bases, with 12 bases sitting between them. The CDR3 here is CASSLSGGLMNTEAFF. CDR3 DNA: TGTGCCAGCAGTTTATCCGGGGGGCTCATGAACACTGAAGCTTTCTTT.

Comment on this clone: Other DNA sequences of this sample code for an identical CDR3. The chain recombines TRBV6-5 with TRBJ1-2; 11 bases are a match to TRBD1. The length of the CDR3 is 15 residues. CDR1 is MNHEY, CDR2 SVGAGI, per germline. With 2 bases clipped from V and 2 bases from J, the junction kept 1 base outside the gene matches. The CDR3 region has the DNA TGTGCCAGCAGTTACCGGGACAGGGGGAACTATGGCTACACCTTC. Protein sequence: CASSYRDRGNYGYTF.

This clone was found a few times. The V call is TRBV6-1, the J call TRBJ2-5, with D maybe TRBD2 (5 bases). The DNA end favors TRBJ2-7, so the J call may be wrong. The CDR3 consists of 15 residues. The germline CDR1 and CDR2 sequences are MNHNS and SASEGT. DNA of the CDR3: TGTGCCAGCAGTGAAGCGGAAGAGGGCTCCTACGAGCAGTACTTC. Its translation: CASSEAEEGSYEQYF.